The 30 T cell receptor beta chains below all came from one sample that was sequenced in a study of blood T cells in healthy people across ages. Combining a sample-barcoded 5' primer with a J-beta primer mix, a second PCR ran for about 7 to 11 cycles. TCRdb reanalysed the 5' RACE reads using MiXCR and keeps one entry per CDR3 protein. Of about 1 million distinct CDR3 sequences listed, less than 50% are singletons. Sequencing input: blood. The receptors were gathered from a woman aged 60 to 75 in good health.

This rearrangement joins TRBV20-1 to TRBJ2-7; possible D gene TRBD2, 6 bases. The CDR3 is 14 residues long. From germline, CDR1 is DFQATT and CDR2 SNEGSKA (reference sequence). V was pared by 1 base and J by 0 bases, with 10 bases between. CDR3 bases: TGCAGTGCTAGAGTACGGGGGAGCTCCTACGAGCAGTACTTC. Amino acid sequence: CSARVRGSSYEQYF.

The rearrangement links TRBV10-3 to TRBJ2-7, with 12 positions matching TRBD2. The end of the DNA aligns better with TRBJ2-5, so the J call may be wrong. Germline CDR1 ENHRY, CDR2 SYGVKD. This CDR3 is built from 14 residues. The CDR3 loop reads CAISGLAGEETQYF. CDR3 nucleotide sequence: TGTGCCATCAGTGGACTAGCGGGAGAAGAGACCCAGTACTTC.

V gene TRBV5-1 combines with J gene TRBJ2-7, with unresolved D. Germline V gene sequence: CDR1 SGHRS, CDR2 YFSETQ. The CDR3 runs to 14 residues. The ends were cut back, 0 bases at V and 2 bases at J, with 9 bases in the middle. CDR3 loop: CASSLDTSTYEQYF. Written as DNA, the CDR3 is TGCGCCAGCAGCTTGGACACCTCTACCTACGAGCAGTACTTC.

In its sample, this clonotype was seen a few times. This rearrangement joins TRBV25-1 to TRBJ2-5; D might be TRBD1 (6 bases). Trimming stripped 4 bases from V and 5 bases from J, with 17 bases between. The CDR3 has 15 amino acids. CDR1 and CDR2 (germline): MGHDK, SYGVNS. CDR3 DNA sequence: TGTGCCAGCAGTGCAAAAACAGGGACCGATGAGACCCAGTACTTC. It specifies CASSAKTGTDETQYF.

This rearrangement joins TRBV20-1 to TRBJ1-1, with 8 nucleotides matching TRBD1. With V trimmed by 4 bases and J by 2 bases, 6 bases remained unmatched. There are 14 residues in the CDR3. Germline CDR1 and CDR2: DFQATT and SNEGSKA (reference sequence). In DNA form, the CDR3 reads TGCAGTGCTAAACAGGGGGGGATTAACACTGAAGCTTTCTTT. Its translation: CSAKQGGINTEAFF.

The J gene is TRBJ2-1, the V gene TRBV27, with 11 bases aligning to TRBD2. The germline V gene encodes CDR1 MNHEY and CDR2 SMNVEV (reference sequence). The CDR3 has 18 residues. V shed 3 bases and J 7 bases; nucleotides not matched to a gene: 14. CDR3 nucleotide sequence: TGTGCCAGCAGTTTCCACCTAGCGGGAGGTCCCGCTCGTAATGAGCAGTTCTTC. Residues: CASSFHLAGGPARNEQFF.

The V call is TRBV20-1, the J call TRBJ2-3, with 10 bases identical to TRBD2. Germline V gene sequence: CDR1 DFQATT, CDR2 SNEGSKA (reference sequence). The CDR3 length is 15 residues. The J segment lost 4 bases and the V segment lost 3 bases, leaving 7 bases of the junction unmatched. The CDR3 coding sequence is TGCAGTGCTAGGGGGTCTAGCGGGAGCTCAGATACGCAGTATTTT. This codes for CSARGSSGSSDTQYF.

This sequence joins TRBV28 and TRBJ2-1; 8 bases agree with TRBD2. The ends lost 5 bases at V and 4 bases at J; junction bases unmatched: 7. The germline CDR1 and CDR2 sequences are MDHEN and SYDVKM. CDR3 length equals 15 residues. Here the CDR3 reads CASSLQLAVYNEQFF. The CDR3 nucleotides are TGTGCCAGCAGTCTGCAACTAGCGGTGTACAATGAGCAGTTCTTC.

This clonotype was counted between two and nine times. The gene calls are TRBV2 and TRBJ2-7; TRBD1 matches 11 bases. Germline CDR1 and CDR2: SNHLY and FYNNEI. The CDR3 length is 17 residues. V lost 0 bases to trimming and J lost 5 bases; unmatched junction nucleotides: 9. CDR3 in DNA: TGTGCCAGCAGTGAAGCTCCCCCCCGGGACAGGGGGAACGAGCAGTACTTC. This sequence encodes CASSEAPPRDRGNEQYF.

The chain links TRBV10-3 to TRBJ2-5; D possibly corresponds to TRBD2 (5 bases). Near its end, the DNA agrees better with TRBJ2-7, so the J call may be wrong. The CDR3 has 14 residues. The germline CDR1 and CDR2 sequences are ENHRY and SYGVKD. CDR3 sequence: CAISERLLEDEQYF. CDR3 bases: TGTGCCATCAGTGAAAGACTGTTGGAGGACGAGCAGTACTTC.

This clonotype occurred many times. The CDR3 loop reads CASSLVPGANVLTF. In nucleotides, the CDR3 is TGCGCCAGCAGCTTGGTCCCTGGGGCCAACGTCCTGACTTTC. The rearrangement uses TRBV5-1 and TRBJ2-6; D ambiguous. The germline V gene encodes CDR1 SGHRS and CDR2 YFSETQ. The CDR3 loop spans 14 amino acids. Trimming cost V 0 bases and J 2 bases, with 3 bases left between them.

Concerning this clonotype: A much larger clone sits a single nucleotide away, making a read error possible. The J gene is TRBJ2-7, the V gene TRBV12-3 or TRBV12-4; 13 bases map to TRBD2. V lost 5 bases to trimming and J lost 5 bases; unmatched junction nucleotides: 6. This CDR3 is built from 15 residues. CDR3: CASSPGLAGDDEQYF. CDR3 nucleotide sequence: TGTGCCAGCAGTCCCGGACTAGCGGGAGACGACGAGCAGTACTTC.

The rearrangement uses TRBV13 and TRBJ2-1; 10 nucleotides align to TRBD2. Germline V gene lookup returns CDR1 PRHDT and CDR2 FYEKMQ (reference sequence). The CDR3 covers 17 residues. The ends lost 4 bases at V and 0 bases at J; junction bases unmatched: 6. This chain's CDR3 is CASSSTSGIFSYNEQFF. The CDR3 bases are TGTGCCAGCAGCTCAACTAGCGGGATTTTCTCCTACAATGAGCAGTTCTTC.

This CDR3 is CASSLDVRAIQYF. The CDR3, as DNA: TGTGCCAGCAGCTTAGACGTTCGAGCCATTCAGTACTTC. The V and J genes are TRBV11-2 and TRBJ2-7, with unresolved D. The J call could be wrong; TRBJ2-4 is a better fit for the DNA end. This CDR3 has 13 residues. Germline CDR1 is SGHAT and CDR2 is FQNNGV.

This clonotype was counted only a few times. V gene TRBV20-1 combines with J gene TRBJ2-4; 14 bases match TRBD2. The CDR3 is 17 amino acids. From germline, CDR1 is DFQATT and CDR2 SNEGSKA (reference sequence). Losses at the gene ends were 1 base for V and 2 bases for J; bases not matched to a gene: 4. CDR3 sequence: CSARGGLAGAPKNIQYF. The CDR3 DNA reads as TGCAGTGCTAGAGGGGGACTAGCGGGAGCTCCCAAAAACATTCAGTACTTC.

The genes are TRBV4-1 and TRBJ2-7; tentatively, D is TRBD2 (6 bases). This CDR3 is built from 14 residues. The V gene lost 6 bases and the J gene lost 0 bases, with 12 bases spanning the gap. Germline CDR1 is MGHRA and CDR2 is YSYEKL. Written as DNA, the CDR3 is TGCGCCAGCAGTCTAGCGATTAGCTCCTACGAGCAGTACTTC. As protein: CASSLAISSYEQYF.

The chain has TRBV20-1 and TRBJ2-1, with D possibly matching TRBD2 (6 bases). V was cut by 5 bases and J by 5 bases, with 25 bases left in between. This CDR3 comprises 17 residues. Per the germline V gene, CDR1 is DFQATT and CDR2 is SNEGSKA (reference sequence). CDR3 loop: CSADDYPSVGEDNEQFF. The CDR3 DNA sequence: TGCAGTGCTGACGACTATCCTAGCGTCGGGGAGGACAATGAGCAGTTCTTC.

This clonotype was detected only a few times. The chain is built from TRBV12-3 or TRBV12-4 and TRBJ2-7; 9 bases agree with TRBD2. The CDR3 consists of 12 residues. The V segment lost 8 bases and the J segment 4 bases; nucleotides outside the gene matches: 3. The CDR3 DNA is TGTGCCAGCGGGCTAGCGGGATACGAGCAGTACTTC. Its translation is CASGLAGYEQYF.

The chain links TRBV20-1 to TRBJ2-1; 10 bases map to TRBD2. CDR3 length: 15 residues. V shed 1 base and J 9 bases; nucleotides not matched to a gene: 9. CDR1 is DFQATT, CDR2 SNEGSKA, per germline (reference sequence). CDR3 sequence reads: CSARVTSGLFGEQFF. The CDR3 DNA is TGCAGTGCTAGAGTGACTAGCGGGCTGTTTGGTGAGCAGTTCTTC.

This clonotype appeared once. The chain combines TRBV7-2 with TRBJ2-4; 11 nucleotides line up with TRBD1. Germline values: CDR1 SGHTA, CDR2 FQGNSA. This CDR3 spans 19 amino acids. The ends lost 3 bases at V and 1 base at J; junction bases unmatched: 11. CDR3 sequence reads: CASSFPGTGGVRAKNIQYF. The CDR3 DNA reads TGTGCCAGCAGCTTCCCGGGGACAGGGGGGGTCCGGGCCAAAAACATTCAGTACTTC. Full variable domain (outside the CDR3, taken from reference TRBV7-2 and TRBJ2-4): GAGVSQSPSNKVTEKGKDVELRCDPISGHTALYWYRQSLGQGLEFLIYFQGNSAPDKSGLPSDRFSAERTGGSVSTLTIQRTQQEDSAVYLCASSFPGTGGVRAKNIQYFGAGTRLSVL.

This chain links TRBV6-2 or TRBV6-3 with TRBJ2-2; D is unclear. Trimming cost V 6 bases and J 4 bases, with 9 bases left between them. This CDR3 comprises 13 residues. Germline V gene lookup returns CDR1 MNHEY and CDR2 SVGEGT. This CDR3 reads CASSNSGTGELFF. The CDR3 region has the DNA TGTGCCAGCAGCAATTCAGGCACCGGGGAGCTGTTTTTT.

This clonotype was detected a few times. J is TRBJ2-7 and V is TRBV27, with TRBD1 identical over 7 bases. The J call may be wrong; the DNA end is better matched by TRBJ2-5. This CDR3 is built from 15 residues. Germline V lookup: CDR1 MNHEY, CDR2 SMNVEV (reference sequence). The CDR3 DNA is TGTGCCAGCAGTCTATTTGACAGGGTAGGAGAGACCCAGTACTTC. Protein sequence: CASSLFDRVGETQYF.

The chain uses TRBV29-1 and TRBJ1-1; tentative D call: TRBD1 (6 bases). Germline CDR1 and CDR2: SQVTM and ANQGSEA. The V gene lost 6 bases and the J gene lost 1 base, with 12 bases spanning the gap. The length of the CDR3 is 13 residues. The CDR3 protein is CSVEQGTNTEAFF. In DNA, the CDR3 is TGCAGCGTCGAACAGGGAACGAACACTGAAGCTTTCTTT. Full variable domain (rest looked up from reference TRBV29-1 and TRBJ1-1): SAVISQKPSRDICQRGTSLTIQCQVDSQVTMMFWYRQQPGQSLTLIATANQGSEATYESGFVIDKFPISRPNLTFSTLTVSNMSPEDSSIYLCSVEQGTNTEAFFGQGTRLTVV.

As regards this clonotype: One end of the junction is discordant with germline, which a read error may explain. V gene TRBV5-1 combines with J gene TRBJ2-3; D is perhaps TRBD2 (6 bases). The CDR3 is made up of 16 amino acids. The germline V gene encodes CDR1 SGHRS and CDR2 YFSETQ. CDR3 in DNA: TGCGCCAGCAGTTTGGAGGGGCGGGGCCCCCCAGATACGCAGTATTTT. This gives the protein CASSLEGRGPPDTQYF. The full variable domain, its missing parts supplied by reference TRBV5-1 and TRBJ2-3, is KAGVTQTPRYLIKTRGQQVTLSCSPISGHRSVSWYQQTPGQGLQFLFEYFSETQRNKGNFPGRFSGRQFSNSRSEMNVSTLELGDSALYLCASSLEGRGPPDTQYFGPGTRLTVL.

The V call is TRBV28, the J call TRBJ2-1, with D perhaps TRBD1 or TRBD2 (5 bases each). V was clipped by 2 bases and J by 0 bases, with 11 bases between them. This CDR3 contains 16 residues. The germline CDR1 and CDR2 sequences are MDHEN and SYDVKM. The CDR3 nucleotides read TGTGCCAGCAGTTTAATTCGGGGCGGCTCCTACAATGAGCAGTTCTTC. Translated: CASSLIRGGSYNEQFF.

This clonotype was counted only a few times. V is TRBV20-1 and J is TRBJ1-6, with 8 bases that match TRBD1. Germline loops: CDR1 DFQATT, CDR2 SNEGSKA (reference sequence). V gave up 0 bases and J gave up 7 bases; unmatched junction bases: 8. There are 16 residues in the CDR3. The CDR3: CSARDPIGTGNSPLHF. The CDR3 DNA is TGCAGTGCTAGAGATCCAATCGGGACAGGAAATTCACCCCTCCACTTT.

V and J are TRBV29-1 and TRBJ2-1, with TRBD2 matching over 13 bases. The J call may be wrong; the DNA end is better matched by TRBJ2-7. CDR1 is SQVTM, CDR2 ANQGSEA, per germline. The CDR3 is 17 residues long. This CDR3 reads CSVGGLAGVSSYNEQYF. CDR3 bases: TGCAGCGTTGGTGGACTAGCGGGAGTTAGTTCCTACAATGAGCAGTACTTC.

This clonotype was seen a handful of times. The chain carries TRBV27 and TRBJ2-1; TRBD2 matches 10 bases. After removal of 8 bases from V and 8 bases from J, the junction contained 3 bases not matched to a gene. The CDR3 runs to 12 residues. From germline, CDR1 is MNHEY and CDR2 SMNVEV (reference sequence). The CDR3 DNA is TGTGCCAGCTCTAGCGGGAGTTATGAGCAGTTCTTC. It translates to CASSSGSYEQFF.

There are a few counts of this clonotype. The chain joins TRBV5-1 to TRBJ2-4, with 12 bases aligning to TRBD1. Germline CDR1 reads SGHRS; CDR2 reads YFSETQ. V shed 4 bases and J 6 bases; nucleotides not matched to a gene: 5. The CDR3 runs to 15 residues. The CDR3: CASSMGTGGTNIQYF. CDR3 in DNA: TGCGCCAGCAGCATGGGGACAGGGGGCACAAACATTCAGTACTTC.

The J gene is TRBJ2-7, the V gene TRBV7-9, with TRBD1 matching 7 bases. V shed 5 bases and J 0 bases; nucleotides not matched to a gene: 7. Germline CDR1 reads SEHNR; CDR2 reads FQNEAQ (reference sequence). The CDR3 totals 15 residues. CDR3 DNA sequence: TGTGCCAGCAGCGTCGACAGGGATCTCTCCTACGAGCAGTACTTC. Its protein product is CASSVDRDLSYEQYF.